The 19 T cell receptor beta chains in this list originate from one sample, sequenced in a study of cytomegalovirus exposure and HLA in healthy donors. Amplification used 60 Vbeta primers and 13 Jbeta primers. Libraries were prepared by immunoSEQ multiplex PCR; TCRdb keeps only in-frame clonotypes and omits some of them. Here the sample spans 160,000 or so clones, around 73% being singletons. Sequencing was done on a sample of PBMCs. The receptor set was obtained from a male donor in good health and CMV-seronegative.

V gene TRBV7-9 combines with J gene TRBJ2-5; 7 nucleotides match TRBD1. This CDR3 has 15 amino acids. The germline V gene encodes CDR1 SEHNR and CDR2 FQNEAQ (reference sequence). J gave up 0 bases and V 2 bases, and 3 bases lay outside the gene matches. The CDR3 region has the DNA TGTGCCAGCAGCTTATTGGGGACAGACCAAGAGACCCAGTACTTC. The encoded protein is CASSLLGTDQETQYF.

The rearrangement links TRBV7-2 to TRBJ1-4, with unresolved D. The germline V gene encodes CDR1 SGHTA and CDR2 FQGNSA. V gave up 5 bases and J gave up 8 bases, with 15 bases separating them. The length of the CDR3 is 14 residues. The CDR3 protein is CASSVGGSSEKLFF. CDR3 nucleotide sequence: TGTGCCAGCAGCGTCGGAGGCAGCTCCGAAAAACTGTTTTTT.

The chain has TRBV5-4 and TRBJ2-2; D is undetermined. V was clipped by 4 bases and J by 1 base, with 8 bases between them. CDR1 is SGHNT, CDR2 YYREEE, per germline (reference sequence). The CDR3 loop spans 14 amino acids. The CDR3 loop is CASSPPMNTGELFF. The CDR3 nucleotides are TGTGCCAGCAGCCCCCCAATGAACACCGGGGAGCTGTTTTTT. The full variable domain, in which reference TRBV5-4 and TRBJ2-2 provide the parts outside the CDR3, is ETGVTQSPTHLIKTRGQQVTLRCSSQSGHNTVSWYQQALGQGPQFIFQYYREEENGRGNFPPRFSGLQFPNYSSELNVNALELDDSALYLCASSPPMNTGELFFGEGSRLTVL.

The V gene is TRBV7-6, the J gene TRBJ1-6; the D is unclear. CDR1 SGHVS and CDR2 FNYEAQ come from the germline V gene. The CDR3 is 12 amino acids. With 5 bases removed from V and 10 bases from J, the gap between germline ends came to 9 bases. CDR3 DNA sequence: TGTGCCAGCAGCCCGGGGTACTCACCCCTCCACTTT. Translation: CASSPGYSPLHF.

CDR3 bases: TGTGCCAGCAGCTCGGGACAGTACTATGGCTACACCTTC. Its translation is CASSSGQYYGYTF. The chain couples TRBV7-2 to TRBJ1-2, with TRBD1 matching over 7 bases. Trimming cost V 4 bases and J 3 bases; bases outside gene matches: 2. Germline values: CDR1 SGHTA, CDR2 FQGNSA. The CDR3 spans 13 residues.

This chain uses TRBV6-1 with TRBJ2-5; TRBD1 agrees at 7 bases. The closer fit of TRBJ2-7 to the DNA end suggests the J call may be wrong. The CDR3 has 15 amino acids. Germline CDR1 MNHNS, CDR2 SASEGT. CDR3 in amino acids: CASSEWGTVDYEQYF. The CDR3 DNA reads TGTGCCAGCAGTGAATGGGGGACAGTAGACTACGAGCAGTACTTC.

The J gene is TRBJ2-5, the V gene TRBV13, with 8 bases that match TRBD1. CDR1 is PRHDT, CDR2 FYEKMQ, per germline (reference sequence). There are 16 residues in the CDR3. The trim removed 5 bases at V and 1 base at J, leaving 9 bases unmatched. CDR3 protein: CASSPWTGISQETQYF. The CDR3 DNA follows: TGTGCCAGCAGCCCCTGGACAGGGATCAGCCAAGAGACCCAGTACTTC.

The CDR3 reads CASSPADRINTDTQYF. In DNA form, the CDR3 reads TGTGCCAGCAGCCCCGCTGACAGAATAAACACAGATACGCAGTATTTT. The chain has TRBV9 and TRBJ2-3; D is perhaps TRBD1 (5 bases). The CDR3 sequence is 16 residues long. V was cut by 4 bases and J by 2 bases, with 17 bases left in between. CDR1 is SGDLS, CDR2 YYNGEE, per germline.

This clone was observed once. The gene calls are TRBV27 and TRBJ2-3, with D maybe TRBD2 (5 bases). V was pared by 5 bases and J by 6 bases, with 21 bases between. This CDR3 spans 16 amino acids. The germline V gene has CDR1 MNHEY and CDR2 SMNVEV (reference sequence). The CDR3 sequence: CASSRRVGLTDDTQYF. In DNA, the CDR3 is TGTGCCAGCAGTCGTCGAGTCGGACTTACCGACGATACGCAGTATTTT.

CDR3 bases: TGTGCCAGCTCACCACCGGGGGGTTGGGGCACTGAAGCTTTCTTT. This sequence encodes CASSPPGGWGTEAFF. J is TRBJ1-1 and V is TRBV18; D might be TRBD1 (5 bases). The CDR3 loop spans 15 amino acids. Looked up from germline, CDR1 is KGHSH and CDR2 is LQKENI. V lost 0 bases, J lost 4 bases, and 12 bases lay in between.

This sequence joins TRBV19 and TRBJ2-7; 8 positions match TRBD1. V shed 4 bases, J shed 6 bases, and the junction held 5 bases outside the gene matches. The CDR3 is 13 amino acids. In germline, CDR1 is LNHDA, CDR2 SQIVND (reference sequence). CDR3 in amino acids: CASSRNTGGEQYF. DNA of the CDR3: TGTGCCAGTAGTAGAAATACAGGGGGCGAGCAGTACTTC.

This clone was seen more than once but under ten times. V usage is TRBV9 and J usage is TRBJ2-5; the match to TRBD2 covers 7 bases. This CDR3 is built from 16 residues. Germline trimming cut 1 base from V and 5 bases from J; bases unmatched to any gene: 11. Looked up from germline, CDR1 is SGDLS and CDR2 is YYNGEE. CDR3 sequence (DNA): TGTGCCAGCAGCGTAAGTCTTAGCGGGTCCTCGGAGACCCAGTACTTC. Its protein is CASSVSLSGSSETQYF.

This clone was detected a few times. This chain links TRBV6-1 with TRBJ2-3; 9 bases line up with TRBD1. The CDR3 sequence is 15 residues long. V lost 6 bases to trimming and J lost 4 bases; unmatched junction nucleotides: 8. Looked up from germline, CDR1 is MNHNS and CDR2 is SASEGT. In nucleotides, the CDR3 is TGTGCCAGCAGACCCGGGACAGGGCAGGCAGATACGCAGTATTTT. The encoded protein is CASRPGTGQADTQYF.

The V call is TRBV28, the J call TRBJ1-1, with D possibly being TRBD1 (6 bases). V lost 2 bases and J 7 bases, leaving 8 bases between the germline ends. Germline V lookup: CDR1 MDHEN, CDR2 SYDVKM. There are 12 residues in the CDR3. CDR3: CASSLRGFEAFF. The CDR3 DNA sequence: TGTGCCAGCAGTTTAAGGGGGTTTGAAGCTTTCTTT.

The rearrangement joins TRBV11-3 to TRBJ2-1, with D maybe TRBD1 (6 bases). V gave up 4 bases and J gave up 7 bases, with 14 bases separating them. The CDR3 extends over 14 amino acids. The germline V gene has CDR1 SGHNT and CDR2 YENEEA. The CDR3 nucleotides read TGTGCCAGCAGCTCAACAGGGAACCTGAATGAGCAGTTCTTC. Protein product: CASSSTGNLNEQFF.

This clone was found once. Other DNA sequences from this sample encode an identical CDR3 as well. The chain joins TRBV7-9 to TRBJ1-1; no clear D gene. The length of the CDR3 is 13 residues. V lost 1 base and J lost 0, with 3 bases in between. Germline values: CDR1 SEHNR, CDR2 FQNEAQ (reference sequence). The CDR3 coding sequence is TGTGCCAGCAGCTTAGATATGAACACTGAAGCTTTCTTT. Protein sequence: CASSLDMNTEAFF.

The chain joins TRBV5-1 to TRBJ1-1, with 11 bases fitting TRBD1. The CDR3 is 15 residues long. Germline V gene data show CDR1 as SGHRS and CDR2 as YFSETQ. Unmatched junction bases numbered 7, after V lost 4 bases and J lost 5 bases. CDR3 loop: CASSPTGQGGTEAFF. The CDR3, as DNA: TGCGCCAGCAGCCCGACGGGACAGGGGGGAACTGAAGCTTTCTTT. Using reference TRBV5-1 and TRBJ1-1 for the parts outside the CDR3, the full variable domain is KAGVTQTPRYLIKTRGQQVTLSCSPISGHRSVSWYQQTPGQGLQFLFEYFSETQRNKGNFPGRFSGRQFSNSRSEMNVSTLELGDSALYLCASSPTGQGGTEAFFGQGTRLTVV.

The chain carries TRBV19 and TRBJ1-5; 12 positions match TRBD1. The CDR3 runs to 16 residues. Germline CDR1 reads LNHDA; CDR2 reads SQIVND (reference sequence). The J segment lost 5 bases and the V segment lost 5 bases, leaving 7 bases of the junction unmatched. The CDR3 loop reads CASSAGTGGFDQPQHF. The CDR3 DNA follows: TGTGCCAGTAGTGCCGGGACAGGGGGCTTCGATCAGCCCCAGCATTTT.

The chain couples TRBV28 to TRBJ2-7; 11 bases agree with TRBD1. After removal of 8 bases from V and 6 bases from J, the junction contained 9 bases not matched to a gene. Germline loops: CDR1 MDHEN, CDR2 SYDVKM. This CDR3 spans 14 amino acids. CDR3 in DNA: TGTGCCAGCGACCGACGGGGACAGGGGGTCGAGCAGTACTTC. Its protein is CASDRRGQGVEQYF.